A selection of T cell receptor beta chains follows, all from one sample in a study of blood T cell repertoires in COVID-19. The assay was immunoSEQ multiplex PCR, and TCRdb's table has in-frame clones only and misses some. The data show about 190,000 clones, with approximately 91% seen just once and about 1% held by the top ten. Sequencing was carried out using peripheral blood. Receptors were obtained from a man aged 25 to 40 with acute or convalescent COVID-19. Both conserved end residues are part of each CDR3. D genes are given only for firm matches. Expanded clones are given a class, and other clones once, few, many or no size at all.

clone_size	v_call	j_call	d_call	cdr3_nt	cdr3_aa
NA	TRBV6-5	TRBJ1-4	NA	TGTGCCAGCAGTTACCAGTCTGGGGGGGGGAATGAAAAACTGTTTTTT	CASSYQSGGGNEKLFF
NA	TRBV2	TRBJ2-7	NA	TGTGCCAGCAGTACCACGACTGCTTTGGTGAACGAGCAGTACTTC	CASSTTTALVNEQYF
NA	TRBV6-6	TRBJ1-1	NA	TGTGCCAGCAGCGGACAGATGAACACTGAAGCTTTCTTT	CASSGQMNTEAFF
NA	TRBV10-3	TRBJ2-3	NA	TGTGCCATCAGTGAACGGACAGAGGGAGATACGCAGTATTTT	CAISERTEGDTQYF
NA	TRBV5-4	TRBJ2-3	TRBD2	TGTGCCAGCAGCTTGAGGCTAGCGGGGGGACGCACAGATACGCAGTATTTT	CASSLRLAGGRTDTQYF
NA	TRBV27	TRBJ2-7	NA	TGTGCCAGCAGTCCCACTTACCAGGGCGAGCAGTACTTC	CASSPTYQGEQYF
NA	TRBV6-6	TRBJ2-7	NA	TGTGCCAGCAGCCCAGAACTCGGCCGGGTGCAGTACTTC	CASSPELGRVQYF
NA	TRBV6-5	TRBJ1-6	TRBD1	TGTGCCAGCAGTTACAGGGACAGGAATTCACCCCTCCACTTT	CASSYRDRNSPLHF
NA	TRBV2	TRBJ1-1	NA	TGTGCCAGCAGTGTTGCGGGGCGGTTTAACACTGAAGCTTTCTTT	CASSVAGRFNTEAFF
NA	TRBV4-1	TRBJ1-3	NA	TGCGCCAGCAGCCAACCCCGGAGTCTGAACACCATATATTTT	CASSQPRSLNTIYF
NA	TRBV6-5	TRBJ1-5	NA	TGTGCCAGCAGTTATTCCGGGGAACAGCCCCAGCATTTT	CASSYSGEQPQHF
NA	TRBV14	TRBJ1-2	NA	TGTGCCAGCAGCCAACTCGACAGGAATTATGGCTACACCTTC	CASSQLDRNYGYTF
once	TRBV28	TRBJ1-1	TRBD1	TGTGCCAGCAGTTTATTGGGACAGGGGGCTTTCTTT	CASSLLGQGAFF
NA	TRBV19	TRBJ1-2	NA	TGTGCCAGTTGGGAAACGGGGGTAGGCGGCTACACCTTC	CASWETGVGGYTF
NA	TRBV6-5	TRBJ1-3	NA	TGTGCCAGCAGGCTACAGGCTTTCTCTGGAAACACCATATATTTT	CASRLQAFSGNTIYF
NA	TRBV28	TRBJ2-5	NA	TGTGCCAGCAGTTTAGTCAGGGGCAGGGAGACCCAGTACTTC	CASSLVRGRETQYF
NA	TRBV30	TRBJ1-2	NA	TGTGCCCTGGAGGTAAACTATGGCTACACCTTC	CALEVNYGYTF
NA	TRBV28	TRBJ1-2	NA	TGTGCCAGCAGTTTATCAGGTTATGGCTACACCTTC	CASSLSGYGYTF
NA	TRBV5-1	TRBJ2-3	NA	TGCGCCAGCAGCTTGGGACAGGTGGGGACCACAGATACGCAGTATTTT	CASSLGQVGTTDTQYF
NA	TRBV5-1	TRBJ2-3	NA	TGCGCCAGCAGCAAGGAGGATATTTTCACAGATACGCAGTATTTT	CASSKEDIFTDTQYF
NA	TRBV28	TRBJ1-1	TRBD1	TGTGCCAGCAGTTCGGACAGGGTGGGCACTGAAGCTTTCTTT	CASSSDRVGTEAFF
NA	TRBV16	TRBJ1-2	TRBD1	TGTGCCAGCAGCCAATATAGACAGGGCCAGAATGGCTACACCTTC	CASSQYRQGQNGYTF
few	TRBV11-2	TRBJ1-2	NA	TGTGCCAGCAGCCCCGGCACAGCTTATGGCTACACCTTC	CASSPGTAYGYTF
NA	TRBV7-2	TRBJ2-1	TRBD2	TGTGCCAGTAGACGGGCGGGAGTAAACAATGAGCAGTTCTTC	CASRRAGVNNEQFF
once	TRBV6-1	TRBJ2-7	TRBD1	TGTGCCAGCAGTGAAAATGGCAGGGGGATTTACGAGCAGTACTTC	CASSENGRGIYEQYF
NA	TRBV7-2	TRBJ1-5	NA	TGTGCCAGCAGCTTAGCGAGACATAGCAATCAGCCCCAGCATTTT	CASSLARHSNQPQHF
once	TRBV4-1	TRBJ2-2	NA	TGCGCCAGCAGACAAAATGAGGTGGGCACCGGGGAGCTGTTTTTT	CASRQNEVGTGELFF
NA	TRBV5-1	TRBJ2-1	TRBD2	TGCGCCAGCAGCGAGACTAGCGGTGACTACAATGAGCAGTTCTTC	CASSETSGDYNEQFF
few	TRBV3-1/TRBV3-2	TRBJ2-1	TRBD2	TGTGCCAGCAGCCAAGAGGAACTAGCGGCCTACAATGAGCAGTTCTTC	CASSQEELAAYNEQFF
NA	TRBV7-3	TRBJ2-1	NA	TGTGCCAGCAGCCCCACGCCCGGTACTTACAATGAGCAGTTCTTC	CASSPTPGTYNEQFF
NA	TRBV3-1/TRBV3-2	TRBJ1-2	TRBD1	TGTGCCAGCAGCCCCCGACAGGGCTATGGCTACACCTTC	CASSPRQGYGYTF
NA	TRBV27	TRBJ2-7	NA	TGTGCCACCTCGTGGAGGGTCGATACCTACGAGCAGTACTTC	CATSWRVDTYEQYF
once	TRBV6-5	TRBJ2-1	TRBD2	TGTGCCAGCAGCCGGACTAGAGGCCTTTACAATGAGCAGTTCTTC	CASSRTRGLYNEQFF
NA	TRBV11-2	TRBJ2-3	TRBD2	TGTGCCAGCAGCTTAGGATCAGCGGGAGGCACAGATACGCAGTATTTT	CASSLGSAGGTDTQYF
NA	TRBV9	TRBJ1-3	NA	TGTGCCAGCAGCGTAGGGTGGCAGCGCTCTGGAAACACCATATATTTT	CASSVGWQRSGNTIYF
NA	TRBV7-6	TRBJ2-1	NA	TGTGCCAGCAGCTTAGGTAGCGGAAGGTACAATGAGCAGTTCTTC	CASSLGSGRYNEQFF
NA	TRBV30	TRBJ1-5	NA	TGTGCCTGGAGTGACCCAGATCATCAGCCCCAGCATTTT	CAWSDPDHQPQHF